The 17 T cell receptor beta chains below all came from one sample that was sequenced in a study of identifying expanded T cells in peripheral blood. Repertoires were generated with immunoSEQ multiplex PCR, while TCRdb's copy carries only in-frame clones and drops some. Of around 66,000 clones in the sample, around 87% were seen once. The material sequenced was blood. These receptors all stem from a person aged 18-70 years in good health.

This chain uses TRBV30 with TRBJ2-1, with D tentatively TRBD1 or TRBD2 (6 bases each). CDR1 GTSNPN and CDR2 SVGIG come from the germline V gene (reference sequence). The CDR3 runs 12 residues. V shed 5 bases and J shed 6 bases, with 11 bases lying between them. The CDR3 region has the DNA TGTGCCTGGGCCGGGGGCTTCAATGAGCAGTTCTTC. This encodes CAWAGGFNEQFF.

DNA of the CDR3: TGTGCCAGCAGTCAACCTGACACAGATACGCAGTATTTT. Translating gives CASSQPDTDTQYF. The chain joins TRBV9 to TRBJ2-3; D is undetermined. Germline V gives CDR1 SGDLS, CDR2 YYNGEE. CDR3 length: 13 amino acids. The V end lost 5 bases, the J end lost 2 bases, and 9 bases lay between the germline ends.

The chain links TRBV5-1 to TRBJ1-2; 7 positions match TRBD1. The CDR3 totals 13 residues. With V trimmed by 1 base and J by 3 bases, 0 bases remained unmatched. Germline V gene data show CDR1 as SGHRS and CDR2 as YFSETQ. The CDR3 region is CASSLTGDYGYTF. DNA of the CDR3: TGCGCCAGCAGCTTGACAGGGGACTATGGCTACACCTTC.

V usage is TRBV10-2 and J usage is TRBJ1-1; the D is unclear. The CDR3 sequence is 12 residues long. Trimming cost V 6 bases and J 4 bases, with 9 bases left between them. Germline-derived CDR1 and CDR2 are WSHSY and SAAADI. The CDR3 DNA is TGCGCCAGCAGCCCAGTCGCCACTGAAGCTTTCTTT. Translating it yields CASSPVATEAFF.

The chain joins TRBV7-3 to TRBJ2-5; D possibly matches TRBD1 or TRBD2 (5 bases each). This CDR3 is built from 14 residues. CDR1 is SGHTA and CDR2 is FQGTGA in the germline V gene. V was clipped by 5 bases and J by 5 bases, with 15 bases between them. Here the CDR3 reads CASSVGTAPETQYF. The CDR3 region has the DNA TGTGCCAGCAGCGTAGGGACGGCCCCCGAGACCCAGTACTTC.

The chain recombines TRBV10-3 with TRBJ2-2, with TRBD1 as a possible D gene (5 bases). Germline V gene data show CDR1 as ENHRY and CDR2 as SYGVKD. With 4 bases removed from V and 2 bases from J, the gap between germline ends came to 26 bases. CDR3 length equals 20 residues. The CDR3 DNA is TGTGCCATCAGTGCTGAAGTATACAGGCGTCTTTACCTTAACACCGGGGAGCTGTTTTTT. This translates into CAISAEVYRRLYLNTGELFF.

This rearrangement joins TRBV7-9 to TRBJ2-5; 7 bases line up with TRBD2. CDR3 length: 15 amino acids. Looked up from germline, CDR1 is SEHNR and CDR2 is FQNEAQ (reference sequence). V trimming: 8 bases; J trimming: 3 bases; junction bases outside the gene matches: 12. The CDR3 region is CASALTAAGKETQYF. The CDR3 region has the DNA TGTGCCAGCGCCCTCACCGCAGCGGGAAAAGAGACCCAGTACTTC.

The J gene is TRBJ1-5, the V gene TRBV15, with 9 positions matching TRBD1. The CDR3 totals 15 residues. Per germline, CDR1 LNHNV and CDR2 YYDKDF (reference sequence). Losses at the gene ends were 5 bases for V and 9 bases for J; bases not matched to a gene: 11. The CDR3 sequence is CATSATGGRERPQHF. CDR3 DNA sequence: TGTGCCACCAGCGCCACAGGGGGCAGGGAAAGGCCCCAGCATTTT.

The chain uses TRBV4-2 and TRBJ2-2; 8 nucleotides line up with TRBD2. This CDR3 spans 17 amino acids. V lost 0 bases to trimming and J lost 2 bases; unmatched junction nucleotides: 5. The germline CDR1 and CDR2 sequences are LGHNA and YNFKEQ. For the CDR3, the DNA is TGTGCCAGCAGCCAAGAGACGGGACTAGGTAACACCGGGGAGCTGTTTTTT. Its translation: CASSQETGLGNTGELFF.

The CDR3 reads CASSQPFEGYEQYF. As DNA, the CDR3 is TGCGCCAGCAGCCAGCCCTTTGAGGGCTACGAGCAGTACTTC. This chain connects TRBV4-1 to TRBJ2-7; D might be TRBD2 (5 bases). CDR1 is MGHRA and CDR2 is YSYEKL in the germline V gene. V was trimmed by 3 bases and J by 3 bases, leaving 12 bases between them. The CDR3 loop spans 14 amino acids.

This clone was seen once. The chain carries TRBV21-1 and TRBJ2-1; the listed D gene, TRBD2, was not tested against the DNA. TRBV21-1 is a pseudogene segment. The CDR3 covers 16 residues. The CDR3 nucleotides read TGTGCCAGCAGCAAAGGGATACTAGCGGGAGAGGGTGAGCAGTTCTTC. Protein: CASSKGILAGEGEQFF.

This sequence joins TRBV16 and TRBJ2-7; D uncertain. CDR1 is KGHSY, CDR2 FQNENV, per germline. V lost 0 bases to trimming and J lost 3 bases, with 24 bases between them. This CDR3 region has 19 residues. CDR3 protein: CASSQSGKGPESLFYEQYF. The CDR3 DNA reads TGTGCCAGCAGCCAATCAGGGAAGGGCCCCGAAAGTCTTTTCTACGAGCAGTACTTC. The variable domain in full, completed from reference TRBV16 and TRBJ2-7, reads GEEVAQTPKHLVRGEGQKAKLYCAPIKGHSYVFWYQQVLKNEFKFLISFQNENVFDETGMPKERFSAKCLPNSPCSLEIQATKLEDSAVYFCASSQSGKGPESLFYEQYFGPGTRLTVT.

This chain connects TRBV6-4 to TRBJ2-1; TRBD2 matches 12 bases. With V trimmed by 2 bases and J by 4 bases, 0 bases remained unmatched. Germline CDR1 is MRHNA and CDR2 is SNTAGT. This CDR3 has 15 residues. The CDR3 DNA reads TGTGCCAGCAGTGACACTAGCGGGGGGTACAATGAGCAGTTCTTC. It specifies CASSDTSGGYNEQFF.

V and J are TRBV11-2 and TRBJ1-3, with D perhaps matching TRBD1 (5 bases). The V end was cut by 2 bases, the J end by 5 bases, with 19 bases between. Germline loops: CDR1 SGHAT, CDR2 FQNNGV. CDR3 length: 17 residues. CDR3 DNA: TGTGCCAGCAGCTTATGGGGGGAACCCTACCCCCGAAACACCATATATTTT. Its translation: CASSLWGEPYPRNTIYF.

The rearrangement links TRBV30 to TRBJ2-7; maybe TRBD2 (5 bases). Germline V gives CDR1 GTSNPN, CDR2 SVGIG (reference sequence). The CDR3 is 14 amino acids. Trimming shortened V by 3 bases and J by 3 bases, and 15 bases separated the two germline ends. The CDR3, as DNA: TGTGCCTGGAGGGGCCCGGGGAGAGGCTACGAGCAGTACTTC. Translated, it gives CAWRGPGRGYEQYF.

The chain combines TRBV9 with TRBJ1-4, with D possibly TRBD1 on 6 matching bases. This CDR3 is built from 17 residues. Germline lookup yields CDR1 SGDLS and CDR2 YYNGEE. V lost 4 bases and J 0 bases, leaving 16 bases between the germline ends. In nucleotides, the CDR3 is TGTGCCAGCAGCCCGAGGGGGGTCGGAGCAACTAATGAAAAACTGTTTTTT. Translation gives CASSPRGVGATNEKLFF.

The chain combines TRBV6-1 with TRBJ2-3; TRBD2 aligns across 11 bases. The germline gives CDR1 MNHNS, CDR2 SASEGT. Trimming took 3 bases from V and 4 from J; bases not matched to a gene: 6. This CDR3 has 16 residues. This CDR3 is CASSEVRTSGPDTQYF. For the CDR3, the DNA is TGTGCCAGCAGTGAGGTCAGGACTAGCGGGCCAGATACGCAGTATTTT.